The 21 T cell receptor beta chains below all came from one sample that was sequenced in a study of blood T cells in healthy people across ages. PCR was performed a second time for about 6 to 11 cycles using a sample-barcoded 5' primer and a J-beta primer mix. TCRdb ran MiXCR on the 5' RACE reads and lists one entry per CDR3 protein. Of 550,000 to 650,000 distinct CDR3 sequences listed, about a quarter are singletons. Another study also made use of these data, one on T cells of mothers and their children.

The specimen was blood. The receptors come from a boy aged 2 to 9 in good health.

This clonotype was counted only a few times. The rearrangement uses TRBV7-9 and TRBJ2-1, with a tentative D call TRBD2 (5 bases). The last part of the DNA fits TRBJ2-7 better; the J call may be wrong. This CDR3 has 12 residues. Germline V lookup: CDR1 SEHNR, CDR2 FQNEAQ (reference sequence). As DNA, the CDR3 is TGTGCCAGCAGCTTCCGCTCGGGGGAGCAGTACTTC. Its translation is CASSFRSGEQYF.

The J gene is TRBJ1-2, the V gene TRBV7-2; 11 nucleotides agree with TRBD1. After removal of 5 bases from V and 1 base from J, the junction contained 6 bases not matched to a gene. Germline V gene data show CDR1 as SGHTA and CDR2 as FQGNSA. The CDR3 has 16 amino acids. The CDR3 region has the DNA TGTGCCAGCAGCCAACGGACAGGGGGCGGTAACTATGGCTACACCTTC. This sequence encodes CASSQRTGGGNYGYTF.

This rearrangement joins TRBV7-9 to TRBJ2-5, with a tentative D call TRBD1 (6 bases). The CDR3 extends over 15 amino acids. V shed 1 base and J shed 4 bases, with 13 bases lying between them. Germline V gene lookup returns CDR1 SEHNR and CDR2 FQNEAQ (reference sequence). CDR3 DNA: TGTGCCAGCAGCTTAGTAGCAGGGGTGCCAGAGACCCAGTACTTC. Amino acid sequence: CASSLVAGVPETQYF. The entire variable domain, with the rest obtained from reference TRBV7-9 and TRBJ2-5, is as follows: DTGVSQNPRHKITKRGQNVTFRCDPISEHNRLYWYRQTLGQGPEFLTYFQNEAQLEKSRLLSDRFSAERPKGSFSTLEIQRTEQGDSAMYLCASSLVAGVPETQYFGPGTRLLVL.

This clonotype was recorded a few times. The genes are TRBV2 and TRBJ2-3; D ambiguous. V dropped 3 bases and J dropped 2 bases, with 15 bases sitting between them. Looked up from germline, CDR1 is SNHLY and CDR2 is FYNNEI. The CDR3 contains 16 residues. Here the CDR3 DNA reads TGTGCCAGCAGTGATCAGCCGGATCTGAACACAGATACGCAGTATTTT. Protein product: CASSDQPDLNTDTQYF. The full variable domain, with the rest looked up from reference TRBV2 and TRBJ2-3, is EPEVTQTPSHQVTQMGQEVILRCVPISNHLYFYWYRQILGQKVEFLVSFYNNEISEKSEIFDDQFSVERPDGSNFTLKIRSTKLEDSAMYFCASSDQPDLNTDTQYFGPGTRLTVL.

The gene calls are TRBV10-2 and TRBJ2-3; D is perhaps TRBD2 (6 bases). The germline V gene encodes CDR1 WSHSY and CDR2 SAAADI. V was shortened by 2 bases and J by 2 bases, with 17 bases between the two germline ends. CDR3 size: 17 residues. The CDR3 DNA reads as TGCGCCAGCAGTGAGGGGGCCGGGACGGGGGTCACAGATACGCAGTATTTT. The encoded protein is CASSEGAGTGVTDTQYF.

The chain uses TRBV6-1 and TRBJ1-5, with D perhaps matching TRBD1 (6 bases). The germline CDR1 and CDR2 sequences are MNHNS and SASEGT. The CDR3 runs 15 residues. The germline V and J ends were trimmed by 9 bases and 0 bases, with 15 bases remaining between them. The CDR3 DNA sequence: TGTGCCAGTGGGGGCACAGGGACTAGCAATCAGCCCCAGCATTTT. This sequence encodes CASGGTGTSNQPQHF.

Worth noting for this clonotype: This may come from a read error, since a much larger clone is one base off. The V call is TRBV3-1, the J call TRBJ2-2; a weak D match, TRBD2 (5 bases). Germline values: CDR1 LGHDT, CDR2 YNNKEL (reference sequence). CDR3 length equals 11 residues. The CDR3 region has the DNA TGTGCCAGCAGCCGCACCGGGAAGCTGTTTTTT. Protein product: CASSRTGKLFF.

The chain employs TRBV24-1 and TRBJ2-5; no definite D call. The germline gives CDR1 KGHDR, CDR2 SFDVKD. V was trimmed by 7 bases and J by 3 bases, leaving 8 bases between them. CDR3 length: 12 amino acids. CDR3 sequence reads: CATRHAEETQYF. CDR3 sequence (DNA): TGTGCCACCAGGCACGCAGAAGAGACCCAGTACTTC.

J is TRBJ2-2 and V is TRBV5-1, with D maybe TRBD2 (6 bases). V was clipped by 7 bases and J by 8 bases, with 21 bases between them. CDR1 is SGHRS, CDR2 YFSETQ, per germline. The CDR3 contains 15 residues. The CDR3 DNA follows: TGCGCCAGCGCCCCCGGCGGCGGGGTTCCAGGGGAGCTGTTTTTT. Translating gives CASAPGGGVPGELFF.

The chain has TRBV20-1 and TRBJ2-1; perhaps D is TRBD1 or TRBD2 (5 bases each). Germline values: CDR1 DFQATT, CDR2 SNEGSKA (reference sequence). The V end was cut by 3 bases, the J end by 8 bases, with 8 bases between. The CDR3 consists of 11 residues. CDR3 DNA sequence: TGCAGTGCTAGGAGGGGATATGAGCAGTTCTTC. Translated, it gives CSARRGYEQFF.

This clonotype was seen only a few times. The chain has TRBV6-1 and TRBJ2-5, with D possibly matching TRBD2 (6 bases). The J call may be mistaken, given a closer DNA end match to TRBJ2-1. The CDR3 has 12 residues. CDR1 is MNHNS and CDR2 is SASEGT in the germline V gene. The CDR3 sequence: CASAGPYNEQFF. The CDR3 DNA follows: TGTGCCAGCGCGGGGCCCTACAATGAGCAGTTCTTC.

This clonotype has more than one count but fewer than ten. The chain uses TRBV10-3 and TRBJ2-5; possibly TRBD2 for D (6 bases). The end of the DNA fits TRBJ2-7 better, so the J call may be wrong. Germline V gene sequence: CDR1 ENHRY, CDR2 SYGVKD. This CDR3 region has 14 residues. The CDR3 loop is CAISVGEADLEQYF. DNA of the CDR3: TGTGCCATCAGTGTGGGGGAGGCCGATCTCGAGCAGTACTTC.

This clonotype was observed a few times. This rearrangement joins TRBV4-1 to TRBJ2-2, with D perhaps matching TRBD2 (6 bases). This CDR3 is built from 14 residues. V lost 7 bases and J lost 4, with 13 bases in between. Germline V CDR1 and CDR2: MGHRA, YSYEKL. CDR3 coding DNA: TGCGCCAGCAAGAGATTGGGGGGCACCGGGGAGCTGTTTTTT. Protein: CASKRLGGTGELFF.

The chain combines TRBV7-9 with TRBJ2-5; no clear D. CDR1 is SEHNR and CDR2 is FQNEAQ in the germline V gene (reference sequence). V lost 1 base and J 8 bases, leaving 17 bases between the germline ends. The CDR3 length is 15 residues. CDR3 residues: CASSLVGRPKDTQYF. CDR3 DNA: TGTGCCAGCAGCTTAGTTGGAAGACCCAAGGATACCCAGTACTTC.

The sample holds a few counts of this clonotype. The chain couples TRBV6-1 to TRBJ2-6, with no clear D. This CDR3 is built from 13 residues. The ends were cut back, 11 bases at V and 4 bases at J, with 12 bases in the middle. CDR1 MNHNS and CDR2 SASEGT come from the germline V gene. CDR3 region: CAAEVVGANVLTF. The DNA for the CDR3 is TGTGCCGCAGAAGTTGTCGGGGCCAACGTCCTGACTTTC.

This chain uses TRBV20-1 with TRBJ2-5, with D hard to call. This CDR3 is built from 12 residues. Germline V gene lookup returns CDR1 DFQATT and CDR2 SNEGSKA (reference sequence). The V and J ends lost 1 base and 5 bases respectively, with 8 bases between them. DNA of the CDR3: TGCAGTGCTAGAGTTGTGCTGGAGACCCAGTACTTC. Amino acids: CSARVVLETQYF.

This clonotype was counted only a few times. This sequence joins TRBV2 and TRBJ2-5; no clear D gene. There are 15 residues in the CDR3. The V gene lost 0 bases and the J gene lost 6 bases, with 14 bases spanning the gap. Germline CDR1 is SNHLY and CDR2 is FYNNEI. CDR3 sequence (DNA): TGTGCCAGCAGTGAAGCGCGAGACCTTCGAAAGACCCAGTACTTC. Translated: CASSEARDLRKTQYF.

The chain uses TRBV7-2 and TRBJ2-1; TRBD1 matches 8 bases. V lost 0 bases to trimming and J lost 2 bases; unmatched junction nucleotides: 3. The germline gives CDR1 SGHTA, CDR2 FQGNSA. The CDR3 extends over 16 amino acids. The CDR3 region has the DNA TGTGCCAGCAGCTTAGCCTCGACAGGGGCCTACAATGAGCAGTTCTTC. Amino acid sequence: CASSLASTGAYNEQFF.

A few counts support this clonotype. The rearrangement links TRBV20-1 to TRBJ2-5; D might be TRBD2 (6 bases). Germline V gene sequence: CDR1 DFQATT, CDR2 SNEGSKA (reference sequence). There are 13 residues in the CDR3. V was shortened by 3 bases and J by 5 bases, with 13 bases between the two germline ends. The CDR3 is CSASSGGRETQYF. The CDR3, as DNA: TGCAGTGCTAGTAGCGGAGGGCGGGAGACCCAGTACTTC.

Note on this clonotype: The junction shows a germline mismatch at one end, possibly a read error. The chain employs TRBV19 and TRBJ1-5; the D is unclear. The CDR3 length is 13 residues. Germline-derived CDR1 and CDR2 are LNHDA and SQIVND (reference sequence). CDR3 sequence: CAISIGVRQPQHF. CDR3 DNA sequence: TGTGCCATTAGTATCGGGGTACGGCAGCCCCAGCATTTT.

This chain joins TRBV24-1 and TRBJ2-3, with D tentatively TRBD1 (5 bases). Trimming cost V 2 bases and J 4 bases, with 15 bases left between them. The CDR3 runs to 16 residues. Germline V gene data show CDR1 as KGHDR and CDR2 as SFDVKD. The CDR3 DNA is TGTGCCACCAGTGATTCCGGAACAGGTACCTCAGATACGCAGTATTTT. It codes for CATSDSGTGTSDTQYF.